The 23 T cell receptor beta chains given below trace back to one sample, sequenced in a study of blood T cell repertoires in COVID-19. Data came from immunoSEQ multiplex PCR; TCRdb stores just in-frame clones and leaves some out. The sample consists of 360,000 or so clones, roughly 90% of them appearing once. The sample comprised peripheral blood. The origin of the receptors is a woman aged 55-75 years with COVID-19, enrolled during active disease.

The rearrangement joins TRBV7-8 to TRBJ1-1; 9 bases are a match to TRBD1. V lost 2 bases to trimming and J lost 4 bases; unmatched junction nucleotides: 2. Germline lookup yields CDR1 SGHVS and CDR2 FQNEAQ. The CDR3 has 14 residues. CDR3 nucleotides: TGTGCCAGCAGCTTAAAGGGACAGGGCACTGAAGCTTTCTTT. Amino acids: CASSLKGQGTEAFF.

The chain employs TRBV21-1 and TRBJ1-4. TRBV21-1 is recorded as a pseudogene. This CDR3 has 17 amino acids. CDR3 nucleotides: TGTGCCAGCAGCAAAGGGGACTCCAGGGCAACTAATGAAAAACTGTTTTTT. It encodes CASSKGDSRATNEKLFF.

The V gene is TRBV7-9, the J gene TRBJ1-4, with D uncertain. The germline V and J ends were trimmed by 1 base and 3 bases, with 12 bases remaining between them. The CDR3 is 16 amino acids. Germline V CDR1 and CDR2: SEHNR, FQNEAQ (reference sequence). For the CDR3, the DNA is TGTGCCAGCAGCTTAGACGGTCAGCTAGCTAATGAAAAACTGTTTTTT. It translates to CASSLDGQLANEKLFF.

The chain joins TRBV9 to TRBJ2-1, with 7 positions matching TRBD1. The CDR3 length is 14 residues. Trimming at V came to 4 bases and at J to 5 bases, leaving 6 bases not matched to a gene. Germline assignment: CDR1 SGDLS and CDR2 YYNGEE. CDR3 nucleotides: TGTGCCAGCAGCCCCAGCGGACAGGACAATGAGCAGTTCTTC. Translating it yields CASSPSGQDNEQFF.

The J gene is TRBJ1-5, the V gene TRBV6-5; TRBD1 aligns across 8 bases. After removal of 2 bases from V and 2 bases from J, the junction contained 2 bases not matched to a gene. Germline V lookup: CDR1 MNHEY, CDR2 SVGAGI. The CDR3 is 15 residues long. CDR3 region: CASSYRTGRNQPQHF. The CDR3 DNA follows: TGTGCCAGCAGTTACCGGACAGGGCGCAATCAGCCCCAGCATTTT.

The chain employs TRBV7-6 and TRBJ1-3, with TRBD1 identical over 10 bases. After removal of 0 bases from V and 3 bases from J, the junction contained 8 bases not matched to a gene. CDR1 SGHVS and CDR2 FNYEAQ come from the germline V gene. This CDR3 has 18 amino acids. CDR3 sequence: CASSLAPGQGIGGNTIYF. For the CDR3, the DNA is TGTGCCAGCAGCTTAGCCCCGGGACAGGGGATCGGTGGAAACACCATATATTTT.

The chain couples TRBV11-2 to TRBJ1-1; no clear D gene. V was trimmed by 3 bases and J by 3 bases, leaving 8 bases between them. CDR3 length: 13 residues. Germline V gene lookup returns CDR1 SGHAT and CDR2 FQNNGV. CDR3 in amino acids: CASSFERDTEAFF. CDR3 DNA sequence: TGTGCCAGCAGCTTCGAGAGGGACACTGAAGCTTTCTTT.

This chain connects TRBV6-2 or TRBV6-3 to TRBJ2-1; the match to TRBD2 covers 10 bases. This CDR3 is built from 15 residues. CDR1 and CDR2 (germline): MNHEY, SVGEGT. Trimming removed 4 bases from V and 4 bases from J; junction bases left unmatched: 4. The CDR3: CASSSLAGVYNEQFF. The CDR3 nucleotides are TGTGCCAGCAGTTCCCTAGCGGGGGTGTACAATGAGCAGTTCTTC.

The chain uses TRBV6-1 and TRBJ1-5; 10 bases agree with TRBD1. The length of the CDR3 is 17 residues. The V gene end was trimmed by 2 bases and the J gene end by 5 bases; junction bases not matched to a gene: 9. In germline, CDR1 is MNHNS, CDR2 SASEGT. CDR3: CASSERGQGSPYQPQHF. CDR3 nucleotides: TGTGCCAGCAGTGAAAGGGGACAGGGGAGTCCCTATCAGCCCCAGCATTTT.

The chain carries TRBV13 and TRBJ2-7, with D perhaps matching TRBD1 (5 bases). Germline V gene lookup returns CDR1 PRHDT and CDR2 FYEKMQ (reference sequence). V was shortened by 3 bases and J by 2 bases, with 11 bases between the two germline ends. This CDR3 spans 14 amino acids. The CDR3 DNA reads TGTGCCAGCAGCTTGCAGGGCGTAACCTACGAGCAGTACTTC. This gives the protein CASSLQGVTYEQYF.

The chain employs TRBV19 and TRBJ1-1; TRBD1 is a possible D gene (5 bases). The CDR3 runs 16 residues. Germline loops: CDR1 LNHDA, CDR2 SQIVND (reference sequence). V lost 6 bases and J 1 base, leaving 18 bases between the germline ends. The CDR3 protein is CASRGQGRIRNTEAFF. In nucleotides, the CDR3 is TGTGCCAGTAGAGGTCAGGGAAGAATCCGGAACACTGAAGCTTTCTTT.

V is TRBV28 and J is TRBJ1-6, with TRBD1 matching 8 bases. Per the germline V gene, CDR1 is MDHEN and CDR2 is SYDVKM. The CDR3 loop spans 15 amino acids. The V segment lost 2 bases and the J segment 9 bases; nucleotides outside the gene matches: 6. Here the CDR3 DNA reads TGTGCCAGCAGTTTAGGCTCGCAGGGGGCTTCACCCCTCCACTTT. Translated: CASSLGSQGASPLHF. Using reference TRBV28 and TRBJ1-6 for the parts outside the CDR3, the full variable domain is DVKVTQSSRYLVKRTGEKVFLECVQDMDHENMFWYRQDPGLGLRLIYFSYDVKMKEKGDIPEGYSVSREKKERFSLILESASTNQTSMYLCASSLGSQGASPLHFGNGTRLTVT.

The V gene is TRBV30, the J gene TRBJ1-2; 10 nucleotides match TRBD1. Germline CDR1 and CDR2: GTSNPN and SVGIG (reference sequence). The V gene end was trimmed by 2 bases and the J gene end by 6 bases; junction bases not matched to a gene: 9. The CDR3 loop spans 15 amino acids. This CDR3 is CAWSRGGQGTNGYTF. CDR3 DNA sequence: TGTGCCTGGAGTCGTGGGGGACAGGGGACAAATGGCTACACCTTC.

The J gene is TRBJ1-4, the V gene TRBV21-1; the tabulated D call, TRBD1, remains unverified against the DNA. TRBV21-1 represents a pseudogene. CDR3 length: 19 residues. This CDR3 reads CASSKALMMEQGPNEKLFF. The CDR3 DNA reads as TGTGCCAGCAGCAAAGCGCTGATGATGGAACAGGGTCCGAATGAAAAACTGTTTTTT.

The chain recombines TRBV6-5 with TRBJ2-2; 8 bases align to TRBD1. The CDR3 totals 15 residues. The junction had 9 bases not matched to a gene; V was cut back by 6 bases and J by 6 bases. CDR1 and CDR2 (germline): MNHEY, SVGAGI. The CDR3 region has the DNA TGTGCCAGCAGATTATCGGACAGGGCCCCCGGGGAGCTGTTTTTT. Amino acid sequence: CASRLSDRAPGELFF.

The chain has TRBV4-2 and TRBJ1-6, with D possibly being TRBD1 (6 bases). CDR1 LGHNA and CDR2 YNFKEQ come from the germline V gene. V was pared by 5 bases and J by 15 bases, with 17 bases between. CDR3 length: 13 residues. Here the CDR3 DNA reads TGTGCCAGCAGCTATCGGATCAGGGGTATCCTCCACTTT. It is translated as CASSYRIRGILHF.

The genes are TRBV19 and TRBJ2-5, with 12 bases fitting TRBD2. The CDR3 loop spans 16 amino acids. V dropped 3 bases and J dropped 2; count of bases not matched to a gene: 4. CDR1 LNHDA and CDR2 SQIVND come from the germline V gene (reference sequence). The CDR3 nucleotides read TGTGCCAGTAGTATCCAGCTAGCGGGGGGGCAAGAGACCCAGTACTTC. This encodes CASSIQLAGGQETQYF.

The V call is TRBV3-1 (or the pseudogene TRBV3-2), the J call TRBJ2-1; 7 bases match TRBD2. The V segment lost 8 bases and the J segment 4 bases; nucleotides outside the gene matches: 11. The CDR3 length is 15 residues. Germline CDR1 is LGHDT and CDR2 is YNNKEL (reference sequence). The CDR3 region is CASGSGGRDYNEQFF. The DNA for the CDR3 is TGTGCCAGCGGCTCCGGGGGGAGGGATTACAATGAGCAGTTCTTC.

This clone was seen once. The rearrangement links TRBV5-1 to TRBJ1-2; D might be TRBD1 (5 bases). Trimming removed 4 bases from V and 6 bases from J, with 16 bases in between. In germline, CDR1 is SGHRS, CDR2 YFSETQ. The CDR3 contains 14 residues. The CDR3 DNA is TGCGCCAGCAGCGCGCAGGGACTTGGAGATGGCTACACCTTC. It translates to CASSAQGLGDGYTF.

This clone came up once. The chain combines TRBV19 with TRBJ1-1, with D unresolved. Germline assignment: CDR1 LNHDA and CDR2 SQIVND (reference sequence). The CDR3 is 15 residues long. Trimming took 7 bases from V and 3 from J, leaving 18 bases between them. In DNA form, the CDR3 reads TGTGCCAGTATGATGGTTGGTGGTTCGGACACTGAAGCTTTCTTT. Residues: CASMMVGGSDTEAFF.

The chain employs TRBV5-5 and TRBJ2-7; 9 bases align to TRBD1. Germline CDR1 SGHKS, CDR2 YYEKEE (reference sequence). The trim removed 10 bases at V and 6 bases at J, leaving 8 bases unmatched. This CDR3 contains 12 residues. As DNA, the CDR3 is TGTGCCGCCGGGACAGGGTCGAGCGAGCAGTACTTC. This gives the protein CAAGTGSSEQYF.

V is TRBV28 and J is TRBJ1-1, with 8 bases that match TRBD1. There are 22 residues in the CDR3. The germline V gene has CDR1 MDHEN and CDR2 SYDVKM. The J segment lost 1 base and the V segment lost 5 bases, leaving 27 bases of the junction unmatched. CDR3 nucleotide sequence: TGTGCCAGCAGTGGCCCCCGGGCCAGGGGGCTGGATGGGGGGAGTGAGAACACTGAAGCTTTCTTT. Protein sequence: CASSGPRARGLDGGSENTEAFF.

This chain uses TRBV5-1 with TRBJ2-7, with a possible D match to TRBD1 (6 bases). The CDR3 covers 14 residues. Trimming took off 5 bases at V and 2 bases at J, with 14 bases between the two ends. Germline CDR1 and CDR2: SGHRS and YFSETQ. The CDR3 coding sequence is TGCGCCAGCAGGACACAGGGAACCACCTACGAGCAGTACTTC. It specifies CASRTQGTTYEQYF.